The T cell receptor beta chain described here comes from a study of cytomegalovirus exposure and HLA in healthy donors. Germline V gene sequence: CDR1 MNHEY, CDR2 SVGAGI. The ends were cut back, 0 bases at V and 12 bases at J, with 17 bases in the middle. The CDR3 spans 14 residues. Both 60 Vbeta primers and 13 Jbeta primers went into the PCR. TCRdb's copy holds only in-frame clones and misses some; the assay was immunoSEQ multiplex PCR. The table has 110,000 to 150,000 clones, 80% seen once. This receptor was taken from a male donor in good health and CMV-seronegative. The rearrangement links TRBV6-5 to TRBJ1-1; no clear D gene. Sample: PBMCs. CDR3 amino acids: CASSYSAVPAETFF. DNA for the CDR3: TGTGCCAGCAGTTACTCAGCCGTTCCCGCCGAGACTTTCTTT.